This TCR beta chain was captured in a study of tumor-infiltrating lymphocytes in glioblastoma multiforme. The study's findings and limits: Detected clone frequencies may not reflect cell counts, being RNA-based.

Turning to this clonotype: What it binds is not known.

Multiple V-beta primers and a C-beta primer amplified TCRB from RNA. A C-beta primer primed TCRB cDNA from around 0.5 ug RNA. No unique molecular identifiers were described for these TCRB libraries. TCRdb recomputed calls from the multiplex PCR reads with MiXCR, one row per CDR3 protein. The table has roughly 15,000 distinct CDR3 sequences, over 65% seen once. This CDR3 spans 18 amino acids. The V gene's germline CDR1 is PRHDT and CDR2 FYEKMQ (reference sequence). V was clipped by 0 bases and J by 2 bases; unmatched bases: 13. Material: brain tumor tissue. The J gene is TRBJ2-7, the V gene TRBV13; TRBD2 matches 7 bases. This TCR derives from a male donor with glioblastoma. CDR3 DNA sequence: TGTGCCAGCAGCTTAGGGTCTAGCGGATCTAGGGCCACCTACGAGCAGTACTTC. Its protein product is CASSLGSSGSRATYEQYF.